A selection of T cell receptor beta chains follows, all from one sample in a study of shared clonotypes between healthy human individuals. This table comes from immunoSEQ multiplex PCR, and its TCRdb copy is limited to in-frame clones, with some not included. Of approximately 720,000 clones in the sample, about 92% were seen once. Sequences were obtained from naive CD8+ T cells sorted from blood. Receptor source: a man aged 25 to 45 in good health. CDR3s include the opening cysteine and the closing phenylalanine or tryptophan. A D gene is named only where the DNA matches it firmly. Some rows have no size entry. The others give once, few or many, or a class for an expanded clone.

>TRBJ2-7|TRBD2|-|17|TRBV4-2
CASSQEKGGRFVDEQYF
TGTGCCAGCAGCCAAGAGAAGGGCGGGAGGTTCGTGGACGAGCAGTACTTC
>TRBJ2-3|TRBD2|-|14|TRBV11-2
CASSLIGGGDTQYF
TGTGCCAGCAGCTTGATCGGGGGGGGAGATACGCAGTATTTT
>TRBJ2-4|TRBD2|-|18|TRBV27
CASSSTRRTSGTSNIQYF
TGTGCCAGCAGTTCCACCCGAAGGACTAGCGGAACCTCAAACATTCAGTACTTC
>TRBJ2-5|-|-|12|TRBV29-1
CSGRGRRETQYF
TGCAGCGGTCGGGGGCGGCGGGAGACCCAGTACTTC
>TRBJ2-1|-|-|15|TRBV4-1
CASSQDLGLIDEQFF
TGCGCCAGCAGCCAAGATCTCGGCTTGATCGATGAGCAGTTCTTC
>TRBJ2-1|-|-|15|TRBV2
CASSDWADKRHEQFF
TGTGCCAGCAGTGATTGGGCGGACAAAAGACATGAGCAGTTCTTC
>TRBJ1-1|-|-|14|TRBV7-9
CASTPGTPNTEAFF
TGTGCCAGCACCCCGGGGACACCGAACACTGAAGCTTTCTTT
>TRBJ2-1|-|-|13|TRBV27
CASGPTAYNEQFF
TGTGCCAGCGGACCGACGGCCTACAATGAGCAGTTCTTC
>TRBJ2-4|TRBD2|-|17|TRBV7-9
CASSLALAGGHGNIQYF
TGTGCCAGCAGCTTAGCCCTAGCGGGAGGTCACGGAAACATTCAGTACTTC
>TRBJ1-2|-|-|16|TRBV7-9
CASSLGLTADRYGYTF
TGTGCCAGCAGCTTAGGGTTGACGGCAGATAGATATGGCTACACCTTC
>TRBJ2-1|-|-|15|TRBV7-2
CASSLGRSWDNEQFF
TGTGCCAGCAGCTTAGGGCGGAGCTGGGACAATGAGCAGTTCTTC
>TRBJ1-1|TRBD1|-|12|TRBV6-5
CASSRTGYEAFF
TGTGCCAGCAGTCGGACAGGCTATGAAGCTTTCTTT
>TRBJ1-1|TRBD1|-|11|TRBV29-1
CSVQKQGKAFF
TGCAGCGTTCAAAAACAGGGGAAAGCTTTCTTT
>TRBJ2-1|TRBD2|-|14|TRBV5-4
CASSRGTSEYEQFF
TGTGCCAGCAGCCGGGGGACTAGCGAATATGAGCAGTTCTTC
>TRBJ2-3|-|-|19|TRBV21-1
CASSKGRLAGGQGTDTQYF
TGTGCCAGCAGCAAAGGGAGACTAGCGGGAGGCCAGGGCACAGATACGCAGTATTTT
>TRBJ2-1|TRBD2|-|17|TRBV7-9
CASSLDLREGPYNEQFF
TGTGCCAGCAGCTTAGATCTGCGGGAGGGCCCCTACAATGAGCAGTTCTTC
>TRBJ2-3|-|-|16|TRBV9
CASSVELGGPTDTQYF
TGTGCCAGCAGCGTAGAATTGGGAGGTCCCACAGATACGCAGTATTTT
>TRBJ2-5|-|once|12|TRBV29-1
CSVEDQGVTQYF
TGCAGCGTTGAAGATCAGGGTGTGACCCAGTACTTC
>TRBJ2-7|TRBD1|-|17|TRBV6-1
CASRESLLGTGYYEQYF
TGTGCCAGCAGGGAATCATTGCTCGGGACAGGGTACTACGAGCAGTACTTC
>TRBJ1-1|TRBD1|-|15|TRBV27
CASSPGTGVDTEAFF
TGTGCCAGCAGTCCCGGGACAGGGGTGGATACTGAAGCTTTCTTT
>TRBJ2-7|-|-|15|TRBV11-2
CASSLEATVPYEQYF
TGTGCCAGCAGCTTAGAGGCGACAGTTCCCTACGAGCAGTACTTC
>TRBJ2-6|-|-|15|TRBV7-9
CASSRTHSGANVLTF
TGTGCCAGCAGCCGGACCCACTCTGGGGCCAACGTCCTGACTTTC
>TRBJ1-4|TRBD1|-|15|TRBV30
CAWSGQGSMFEKLFF
TGTGCCTGGAGTGGACAGGGGAGTATGTTTGAAAAACTGTTTTTT
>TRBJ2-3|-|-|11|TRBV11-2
CASSLEEAQYF
TGTGCCAGCAGCTTAGAGGAGGCGCAGTATTTT
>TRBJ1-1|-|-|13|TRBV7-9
CASSLLGYTEAFF
TGTGCCAGCAGCTTATTGGGATACACTGAAGCTTTCTTT
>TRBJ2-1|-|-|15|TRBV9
CASSVAGTLYNEQFF
TGTGCCAGCAGCGTAGCTGGGACGTTATACAATGAGCAGTTCTTC
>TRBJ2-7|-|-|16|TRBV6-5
CASSYQMDRSSYEQYF
TGTGCCAGCAGTTACCAGATGGACAGAAGCTCCTACGAGCAGTACTTC
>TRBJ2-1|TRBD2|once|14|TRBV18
CASSPKLADNEQFF
TGTGCCAGCTCACCCAAACTAGCGGACAATGAGCAGTTCTTC
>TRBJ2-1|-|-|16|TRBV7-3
CASSPSGGPALLWQFF
TGTGCCAGCAGCCCTTCTGGGGGCCCGGCCCTTCTATGGCAGTTCTTC
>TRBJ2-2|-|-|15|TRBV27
CASSPWPSNTGELFF
TGTGCCAGCAGTCCATGGCCCAGTAACACCGGGGAGCTGTTTTTT
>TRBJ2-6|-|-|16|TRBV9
CASSSEGESGANVLTF
TGTGCCAGCAGCTCTGAAGGTGAATCTGGGGCCAACGTCCTGACTTTC
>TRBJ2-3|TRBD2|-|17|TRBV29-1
CSVAGLAGGPRTDTQYF
TGCAGCGTTGCGGGACTAGCGGGAGGGCCTCGCACAGATACGCAGTATTTT
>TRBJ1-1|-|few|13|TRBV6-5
CASSRLREAEAFF
TGTGCCAGCAGTCGGTTACGGGAGGCTGAAGCTTTCTTT
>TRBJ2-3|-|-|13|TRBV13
CASSPEATDTQYF
TGTGCCAGCAGCCCAGAGGCCACAGATACGCAGTATTTT
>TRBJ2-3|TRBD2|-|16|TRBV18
CASSPPASGTTDTQYF
TGTGCCAGCTCACCACCCGCTAGCGGGACAACAGATACGCAGTATTTT
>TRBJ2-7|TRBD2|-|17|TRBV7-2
CASSLYGGGGSSYEQYF
TGTGCCAGCAGCTTATATGGTGGCGGGGGAAGCTCCTACGAGCAGTACTTC
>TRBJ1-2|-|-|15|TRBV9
CASSVGVLANYGYTF
TGTGCCAGCAGCGTAGGTGTCTTGGCTAACTATGGCTACACCTTC
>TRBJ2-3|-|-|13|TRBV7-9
CASSWGSTDTQYF
TGTGCCAGCAGCTGGGGTAGCACAGATACGCAGTATTTT
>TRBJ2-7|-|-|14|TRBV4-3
CASSQEGLSYEQYF
TGCGCCAGCAGCCAGGAGGGCCTCTCCTACGAGCAGTACTTC
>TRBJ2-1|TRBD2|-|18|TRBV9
CASSLDERELWILNEQFF
TGTGCCAGCAGCTTGGATGAGCGGGAGTTATGGATCCTTAATGAGCAGTTCTTC